The present T cell receptor (beta chain) was sequenced within a study of Ad26.COV2.S vaccination and SARS-CoV-2 variants. Regarding treatment: about 20 received Ad26.COV2.S at low or high dose, single or two shots; a few received placebo; per-sample allocation not given. On day 63 after the first injection, vaccine and placebo recipients gave samples. Adults aged 18-55 years in Boston included the donor. From germline, CDR1 is LNHDA and CDR2 SQIVND (reference sequence). V dropped 5 bases and J dropped 3; count of bases not matched to a gene: 10. The CDR3 spans 15 residues. Findings and limits, study-wide: It was vaccine recipients, not placebo recipients, who had the higher spike-specific TCR breadth. Responses of T cells in total may have been underestimated by the TCR breadth and depth analyses.

Notes on this clone: The antigen remains undetermined.

TCRdb's copy holds only in-frame clones and misses some; the assay was immunoSEQ multiplex PCR. The data contain around 350,000 clones, about 88% of them singletons. Sequencing used peripheral blood, obtained in a trial of Ad26.COV2.S vaccine versus placebo. This chain connects TRBV19 to TRBJ2-7; TRBD1 aligns across 7 bases. This TCR derives from a person between 18 and 59 years old who received the Ad26.COV2.S COVID-19 vaccine or a placebo. CDR3 coding DNA: TGTGCCAGTAGTGGAGGAACCGGGACAGTCTACGAGCAGTACTTC. Encoded protein: CASSGGTGTVYEQYF.